This T cell receptor (beta chain) is drawn from a study of blood T cells in healthy people across ages. Study-wide points: Aged donors had fewer naive CD4+ cells and lower diversity than long-lived donors.

Germline CDR1 is MNHEY and CDR2 is SMNVEV (reference sequence). The V end lost 6 bases, the J end lost 5 bases, and 14 bases lay between the germline ends. CDR3 length: 13 residues. In terms of origin and age, donors were healthy Caucasian individuals from Russia aged 6 to 90. This clonotype was observed many times. Its target is not known. Using a J-beta primer mix together with a sample-barcoded 5' primer, a second PCR was run for roughly 7 to 11 cycles. TCRdb fed the 5' RACE reads into MiXCR, producing one record per CDR3 protein. Here the sample spans about 780,000 distinct CDR3 sequences, about 45% being singletons.

Sequenced material: blood. V gene TRBV27 combines with J gene TRBJ2-7, with a weak D call TRBD2 (5 bases). This clonotype was sampled from an older man in good health. CDR3 residues: CASRTLVSHEQYF. The DNA for the CDR3 is TGTGCCAGCAGGACACTAGTATCCCACGAGCAGTACTTC.